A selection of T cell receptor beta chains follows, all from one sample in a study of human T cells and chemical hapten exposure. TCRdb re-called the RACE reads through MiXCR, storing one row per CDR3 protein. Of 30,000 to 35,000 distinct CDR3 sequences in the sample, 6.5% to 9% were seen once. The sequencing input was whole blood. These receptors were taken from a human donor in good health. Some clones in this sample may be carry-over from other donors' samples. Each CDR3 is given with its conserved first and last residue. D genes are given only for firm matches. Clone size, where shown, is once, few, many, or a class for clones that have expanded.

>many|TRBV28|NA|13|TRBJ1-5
TGTGCCAGCAGACCTCTCTTAGGACAGCCCCAGCATTTT
CASRPLLGQPQHF
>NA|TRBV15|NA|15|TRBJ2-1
TGTGCCACTCTTCCAGGGAGGATAAACTACAATGAGCAGTTCTTC
CATLPGRINYNEQFF
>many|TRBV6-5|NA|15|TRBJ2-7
TGTGCCAGCAGCCCCTGGGCGGGGCAGGACCACGAGCAGTACTTC
CASSPWAGQDHEQYF
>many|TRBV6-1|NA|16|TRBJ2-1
TGTGCCAGCAGTGAAGTTTCTGCCGGGAGAGTCAATGAGCAGTTCTTC
CASSEVSAGRVNEQFF
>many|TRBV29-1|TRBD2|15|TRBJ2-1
TGCAGCGTCGCGGGGGAGTCCCTCTCCTACAATGAGCAGTTCTTC
CSVAGESLSYNEQFF
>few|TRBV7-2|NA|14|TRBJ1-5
TGTGCCAGCAGCGGGAGGGGGGGTACAGGGCCCCAGCATTTT
CASSGRGGTGPQHF
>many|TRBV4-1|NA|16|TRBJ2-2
TGCGCCAGCAGCAAAGAGCCAGCCCAAGCCACCGGGGAGCTGTTTTTT
CASSKEPAQATGELFF
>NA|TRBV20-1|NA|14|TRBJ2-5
TGCAGTGCTAGTTTACAGGGAATAACAGAGTCCCAGTACTTC
CSASLQGITESQYF
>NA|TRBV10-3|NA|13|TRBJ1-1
TGTGCCATCTGTGATCAACTGGGATCTGAAGCTTTCTTT
CAICDQLGSEAFF
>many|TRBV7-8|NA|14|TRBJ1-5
TGTGCCAGCAGCTTTGGGGCTCAAAATCAGCCCCAGCATTTT
CASSFGAQNQPQHF
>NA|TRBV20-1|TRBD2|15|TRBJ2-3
TGCAGTGCTAGAAATTTTCTAGCGGGCACAGATACGCAGTATTTT
CSARNFLAGTDTQYF
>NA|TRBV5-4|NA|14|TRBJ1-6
TGTGCCAGCAGCTTATGGGGGTCAGGTTCACCCCTCCACTTT
CASSLWGSGSPLHF
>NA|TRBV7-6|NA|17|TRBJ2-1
TGTGCCAGCAGCTTAGATGCAGGGCGGAGCTCCTACAATGAGCAGTTCTTC
CASSLDAGRSSYNEQFF
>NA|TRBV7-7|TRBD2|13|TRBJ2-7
TGTGCTAGCAGCCGAGCGCGGGGGACCCAGCAGTACTTC
CASSRARGTQQYF
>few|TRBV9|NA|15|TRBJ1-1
TGTGCCAGCAGCGTAGGGATACAGAGAAACACTGAAGCTTTCTTT
CASSVGIQRNTEAFF
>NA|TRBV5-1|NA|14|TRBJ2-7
TGCGCCAGCAGCTTGGGGGAGGCAGTCTACGAGCAGTACTTC
CASSLGEAVYEQYF
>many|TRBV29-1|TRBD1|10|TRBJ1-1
TGCAGCGCTTTGACAGGGGTGGCTTTCTTT
CSALTGVAFF
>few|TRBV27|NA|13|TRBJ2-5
TGTGCCAGCAGTTTAAGGACAGAAGAGACCCAGTACTTC
CASSLRTEETQYF
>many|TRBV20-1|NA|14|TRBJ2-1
TGCAGTGCTAGGAGTGGTCTGGACTACAATGAGCAGTTCTTC
CSARSGLDYNEQFF
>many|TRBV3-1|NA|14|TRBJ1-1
TGTGCCAGCAGCCAATTCCGGGGGTTGGAAGAAGCTTTCTTT
CASSQFRGLEEAFF
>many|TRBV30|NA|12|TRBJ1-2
TGTGCCTTGACCCGAGGGGGGCTCGGCTACACCTTC
CALTRGGLGYTF
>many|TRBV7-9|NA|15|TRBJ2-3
TGTGCCAGCAGCTTAGGGGCGATGGGGGCAAGTACGCAGTATTTT
CASSLGAMGASTQYF
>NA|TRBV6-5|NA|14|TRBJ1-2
TGTGCCAGCAGTTACAAGCTGGACAGCTATGGCTACACCTTC
CASSYKLDSYGYTF
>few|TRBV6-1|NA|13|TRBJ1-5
TGTGCCAGCAGTACCGACTCGTATCAGCCCCAGCATTTT
CASSTDSYQPQHF
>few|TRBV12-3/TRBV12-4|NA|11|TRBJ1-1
TGTGCCAGCAGAAAAAACACTGAAGCTTTCTTT
CASRKNTEAFF
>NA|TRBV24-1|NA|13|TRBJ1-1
TGTGCCACCAGTGATCCAGCCAACACTGAAGCTTTCTTT
CATSDPANTEAFF
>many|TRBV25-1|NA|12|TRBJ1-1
TGTGCCAGCAGTTTTACCGGACTTGAAGCTTTCTTT
CASSFTGLEAFF
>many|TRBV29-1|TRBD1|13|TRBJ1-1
TGCAGCGGATCACAGGGGATAGGTTTTGAAGCTTTCTTT
CSGSQGIGFEAFF
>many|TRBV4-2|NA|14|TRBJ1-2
TGTGCCAGCAGCCAAGATCAGGGGAACTATGGCTACACCTTC
CASSQDQGNYGYTF
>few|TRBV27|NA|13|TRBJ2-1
TGTGCCAGCAGTTATGCCAGCTTCAATGAGCAGTTCTTC
CASSYASFNEQFF
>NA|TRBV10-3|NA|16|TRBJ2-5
TGTGCCATCAGTGAGTCGTCGTTCCAGTTTCAAGAGACCCAGTACTTC
CAISESSFQFQETQYF
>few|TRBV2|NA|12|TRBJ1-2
TGTGCCAGCGGGGTACGGGACTATGGCTACACCTTC
CASGVRDYGYTF
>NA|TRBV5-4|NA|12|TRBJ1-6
TGTGCCAGCAGCTCGGGGGATTCACCCCTCCACTTT
CASSSGDSPLHF
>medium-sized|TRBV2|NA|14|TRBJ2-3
TGTGCCAGCAGTCCCAGTGGAGGGGTAGATACGCAGTATTTT
CASSPSGGVDTQYF
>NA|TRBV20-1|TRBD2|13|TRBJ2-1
TGCAGTGCTAGGCTAGCGGAAAACAATGAGCAGTTCTTC
CSARLAENNEQFF
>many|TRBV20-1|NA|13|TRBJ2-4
TGCAGTGCCACTAGGTTCGACAAAAACATTCAGTACTTC
CSATRFDKNIQYF
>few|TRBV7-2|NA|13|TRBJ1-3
TGTGCCAGCAGCTCAGGGACAGGAAACACCATATATTTT
CASSSGTGNTIYF
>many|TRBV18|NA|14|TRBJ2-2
TGTGCCAGCTCATCAGTGACGAACACCGGGGAGCTGTTTTTT
CASSSVTNTGELFF
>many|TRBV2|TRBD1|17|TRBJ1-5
TGTGCCAGCAGTGAGTCTCCCTTGACAGGGAGCAATCAGCCCCAGCATTTT
CASSESPLTGSNQPQHF
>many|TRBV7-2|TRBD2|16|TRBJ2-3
TGTGCCAGCAACCCAGCGGGAGGGCCTTGGACAGATACGCAGTATTTT
CASNPAGGPWTDTQYF
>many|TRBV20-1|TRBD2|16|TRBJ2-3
TGCAGTGCTAGAGATCGCCTAGCGGGAGACACAGATACGCAGTATTTT
CSARDRLAGDTDTQYF
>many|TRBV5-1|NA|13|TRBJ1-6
TGCGCCAGCAGCTTGGACACCAATTCACCCCTCCACTTT
CASSLDTNSPLHF
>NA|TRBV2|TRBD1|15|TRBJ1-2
TGTGCCAGCAGTGAAAGACAGGGGACTAACTATGGCTACACCTTC
CASSERQGTNYGYTF
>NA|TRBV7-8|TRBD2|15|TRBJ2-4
TGTGCCAGCAGCTCGAGCTACAGCGGGGAAAACATTCAGTACTTC
CASSSSYSGENIQYF
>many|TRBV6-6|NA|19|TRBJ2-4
TGTGCCAGCAGTTACTCGTACCTAGGGGAGCTCTCGGAGGGAAACATTCAGTACTTC
CASSYSYLGELSEGNIQYF
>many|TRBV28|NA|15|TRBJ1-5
TGTGCCAGCAGTTTGGGGACACCACCTGGACAGCCCCAGCATTTT
CASSLGTPPGQPQHF
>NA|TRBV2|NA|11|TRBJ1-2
TGTGCCAGCAGCCTGGGGGCTGGCTACACCTTC
CASSLGAGYTF
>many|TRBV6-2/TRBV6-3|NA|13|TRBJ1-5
TGTGCCAGCAGGGCCGGCAGGTTGGAGCCCCAGCATTTT
CASRAGRLEPQHF
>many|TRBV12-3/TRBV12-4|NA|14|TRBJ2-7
TGTGCCAGCACCTTGGGGGGTAATTTCTACGAGCAGTACTTC
CASTLGGNFYEQYF
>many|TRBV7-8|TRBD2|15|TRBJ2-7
TGTGCCAGCAGCACGACTAGCGGGGGATACTACGAGCAGTACTTC
CASSTTSGGYYEQYF
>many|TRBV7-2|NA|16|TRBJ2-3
TGTGCCAGCAGCTTGTGGACGAGCATGAGCACAGATACGCAGTATTTT
CASSLWTSMSTDTQYF
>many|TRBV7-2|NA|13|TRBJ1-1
TGTGCCAGCAGCCCACACATGAACACTGAAGCTTTCTTT
CASSPHMNTEAFF
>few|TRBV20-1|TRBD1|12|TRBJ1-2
TGCAGTGCCTTACAGGGGAACTATGGCGACACCTTC
CSALQGNYGDTF
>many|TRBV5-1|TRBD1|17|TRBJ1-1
TGCGCCAGCAGCTTGGCCCCTAGTGGAGGGGGCGGCACTGAAGCTTTCTTT
CASSLAPSGGGGTEAFF